The sequence of this T cell receptor (beta chain) was determined in a study of beta chain features in type 1 diabetes. Study-level background: No age, gender or cell yield differences were seen between patients and healthy donors.

The authors took one heparinised blood draw, averaging roughly 120 mL, from each donor. Expressed TCRB transcripts were sequenced, since all the RNA that had been isolated was reverse transcribed. The data were produced by immunoSEQ multiplex PCR, yet TCRdb's version contains in-frame clones alone and is incomplete. The sample gives around 180,000 clones, around 8% of which show up once; 0.94% is in the top ten. Remarks on this clone: Antigen specificity is unknown.

Trimming shortened V by 6 bases and J by 4 bases, and 24 bases separated the two germline ends. From germline, CDR1 is KGHSH and CDR2 LQKENI. The CDR3 consists of 18 residues. Study findings and constraints: Insertions at VDJ junctions were less frequent in type 1 diabetes patients. These patients also deleted more nucleotides at the same junctions. For Type 1 diabetes patients, all four CD4+ subsets carried TCRB CDR3s that were moderately but significantly shorter. Compared with healthy donors, patients appeared to share more similar naive, central memory and regulatory TCRB repertoires.

The sample consisted of central memory CD4+ T cells from blood. The chain employs TRBV18 and TRBJ1-4, with D uncertain. This clonotype was obtained from a woman aged 40 to 50 with type 1 diabetes. In DNA, the CDR3 is TGTGCCAGCTCCCCTACGGGCCTTTCGGCGGGGAATAATGAAAAACTGTTTTTT. Protein product: CASSPTGLSAGNNEKLFF. Full variable domain (remainder filled in from reference TRBV18 and TRBJ1-4): NAGVMQNPRHLVRRRGQEARLRCSPMKGHSHVYWYRQLPEEGLKFMVYLQKENIIDESGMPKERFSAEFPKEGPSILRIQQVVRGDSAAYFCASSPTGLSAGNNEKLFFGSGTQLSVL.